Shown below are 16 T cell receptor beta chains from a single sample sequenced in a study of cytomegalovirus exposure and HLA in healthy donors (dated by TCRdb to the late 2010s). Library construction relied on the immunoSEQ multiplex PCR assay. For the multiplex PCR, a mixture combining 60 forward primers for TCR Vbeta segments and 13 reverse primers for TCR Jbeta segments was used. As stored in TCRdb, this immuneACCESS dataset retains in-frame rearrangements with V and J assigned. A fraction of the clones does not appear; measured against another copy, unresolved V genes explain less than half of the discrepancy, and the remainder lacks a known reason. A total of 65,000 to 85,000 clones appear in this sample, about nine tenths of them only once. The ten top clones hold 1.5% to 2% of the sample. Sequencing was carried out using PBMCs. The receptors were gathered from a woman aged 30 to 39 in good health and CMV-seronegative.

With regard to this clone: The conserved final phenylalanine or tryptophan is absent from the CDR3, which likely points to a read error. The CDR3 region has the DNA TGCAGCGTTGATGAGGGCGGGGGCTATGGCTACACCCTC. This gives the protein CSVDEGGGYGYTL. The chain couples TRBV29-1 to TRBJ1-2; D possibly corresponds to TRBD1 (5 bases). Germline V CDR1 and CDR2: SQVTM, ANQGSEA. Trimming took off 3 bases at V and 4 bases at J, with 12 bases between the two ends. This CDR3 is built from 13 residues.

This rearrangement joins TRBV28 to TRBJ2-1; the match to TRBD2 covers 9 bases. V gave up 2 bases and J gave up 7 bases; unmatched junction bases: 3. The CDR3 is 14 residues long. Germline values: CDR1 MDHEN, CDR2 SYDVKM. The DNA of the CDR3 is TGTGCCAGCAGTTTACTAGCGGGATGGAATGAGCAGTTCTTC. Translating it yields CASSLLAGWNEQFF. Looking up the rest from reference TRBV28 and TRBJ2-1 gives the full variable domain: DVKVTQSSRYLVKRTGEKVFLECVQDMDHENMFWYRQDPGLGLRLIYFSYDVKMKEKGDIPEGYSVSREKKERFSLILESASTNQTSMYLCASSLLAGWNEQFFGPGTRLTVL.

This sequence joins TRBV5-1 and TRBJ1-5; 8 nucleotides agree with TRBD1. The CDR3 sequence is 18 residues long. The V and J ends lost 0 bases and 4 bases, in that order; junction bases with no gene match: 12. Germline V gives CDR1 SGHRS, CDR2 YFSETQ. The CDR3 region has the DNA TGCGCCAGCAGCTTGGGCCCAGGGGGCCGTGAACGAAATCAGCCCCAGCATTTT. Residues: CASSLGPGGRERNQPQHF.

The J gene is TRBJ2-3, the V gene TRBV30, with unresolved D. Germline-derived CDR1 and CDR2 are GTSNPN and SVGIG (reference sequence). This CDR3 is built from 12 residues. Trimming removed 0 bases at V and 7 bases at J, with 8 bases between. The CDR3 loop is CAWSVSEHTQYF. In DNA, the CDR3 is TGTGCCTGGAGTGTGTCGGAGCATACGCAGTATTTT.

The V and J genes are TRBV30 and TRBJ2-1; maybe TRBD1 (6 bases). This CDR3 contains 13 residues. The germline gives CDR1 GTSNPN, CDR2 SVGIG (reference sequence). The V end lost 5 bases, the J end lost 2 bases, and 10 bases lay between the germline ends. This CDR3 is CAWLGAAYNEQFF. The CDR3 region has the DNA TGTGCCTGGCTGGGGGCGGCCTACAATGAGCAGTTCTTC.

This clone was found once. The chain uses TRBV2 and TRBJ1-5; D may be TRBD1 (5 bases). V lost 0 bases, J lost 1 base, and 13 bases lay in between. Germline V CDR1 and CDR2: SNHLY, FYNNEI. This CDR3 has 17 residues. The CDR3 DNA reads TGTGCCAGCAGTGAAGCGGGGGGGGAGGTGAGCAATCAGCCCCAGCATTTT. Protein product: CASSEAGGEVSNQPQHF.

This chain joins TRBV5-6 and TRBJ1-3; 12 bases agree with TRBD1. Trimming took 4 bases from V and 0 from J; bases not matched to a gene: 8. Germline CDR1 and CDR2: SGHDT and YYEEEE. This CDR3 region has 18 residues. CDR3 region: CASSTPGTGGPSGNTIYF. Here the CDR3 DNA reads TGTGCCAGCAGCACCCCGGGGACAGGGGGCCCCTCTGGAAACACCATATATTTT. Variable domain in full (rest from reference TRBV5-6 and TRBJ1-3): DAGVTQSPTHLIKTRGQQVTLRCSPKSGHDTVSWYQQALGQGPQFIFQYYEEEERQRGNFPDRFSGHQFPNYSSELNVNALLLGDSALYLCASSTPGTGGPSGNTIYFGEGSWLTVV.

The J gene is TRBJ2-1, the V gene TRBV5-1; 7 bases match TRBD2. Germline CDR1 reads SGHRS; CDR2 reads YFSETQ. The CDR3 runs 13 residues. J lost 6 bases, V lost 7 bases, and 7 bases had no gene match. The CDR3 sequence: CASGAGVGNEQFF. The CDR3 DNA sequence: TGCGCCAGCGGGGCGGGAGTAGGCAATGAGCAGTTCTTC.

The V call is TRBV6-5, the J call TRBJ2-7; 8 positions agree with TRBD1. With 6 bases clipped from V and 0 bases from J, the junction kept 4 bases outside the gene matches. Germline V gene data show CDR1 as MNHEY and CDR2 as SVGAGI. The CDR3 is 14 residues long. CDR3 residues: CASSRQGSSYEQYF. DNA of the CDR3: TGTGCCAGCAGCCGACAGGGGAGCTCCTACGAGCAGTACTTC.

The rearrangement links TRBV4-3 to TRBJ1-3, with D unclear. This CDR3 has 16 residues. V shed 1 base and J shed 4 bases, with 14 bases lying between them. Germline loops: CDR1 LGHNA, CDR2 YSLEER. The CDR3 here is CASSQVMRSAGNTIYF. The CDR3 DNA sequence: TGCGCCAGCAGCCAAGTGATGCGGTCAGCCGGAAACACCATATATTTT.

V gene TRBV9 combines with J gene TRBJ2-3; 10 positions match TRBD2. Germline V gives CDR1 SGDLS, CDR2 YYNGEE. Trimming removed 4 bases from V and 6 bases from J; junction bases left unmatched: 11. This CDR3 region has 16 residues. The CDR3 spells CASSTGSSGSADTQYF. CDR3 sequence (DNA): TGTGCCAGCAGCACAGGGTCTAGCGGGAGTGCGGATACGCAGTATTTT. The full variable domain, rest sourced from reference TRBV9 and TRBJ2-3, is DSGVTQTPKHLITATGQRVTLRCSPRSGDLSVYWYQQSLDQGLQFLIQYYNGEERAKGNILERFSAQQFPDLHSELNLSSLELGDSALYFCASSTGSSGSADTQYFGPGTRLTVL.

The chain joins TRBV6-1 to TRBJ2-5, with 9 positions matching TRBD1. The end of the DNA aligns better with TRBJ2-7, so the J call may be wrong. The length of the CDR3 is 14 residues. Germline V gene data show CDR1 as MNHNS and CDR2 as SASEGT. CDR3 sequence reads: CASSVTGQGGEQYF. The DNA for the CDR3 is TGTGCCAGCAGTGTAACGGGACAGGGCGGCGAGCAGTACTTC.

This clone was picked up a small number of times. The V call is TRBV5-1, the J call TRBJ1-4; 9 nucleotides align to TRBD1. The V segment lost 5 bases and the J segment 8 bases; nucleotides outside the gene matches: 10. Germline CDR1 and CDR2: SGHRS and YFSETQ. The CDR3 is 15 residues long. CDR3 residues: CASSLGQGKNEKLFF. The DNA of the CDR3 is TGCGCCAGCAGTTTAGGACAGGGGAAAAACGAAAAACTGTTTTTT.

The chain carries TRBV11-2 and TRBJ1-1; D remains unclear. The CDR3 loop spans 12 amino acids. Germline lookup yields CDR1 SGHAT and CDR2 FQNNGV. Trimming took off 5 bases at V and 6 bases at J, with 10 bases between the two ends. In DNA form, the CDR3 reads TGTGCCAGCAGCGTTGGCGGCCCTGAAGCTTTCTTT. Translated: CASSVGGPEAFF.

V usage is TRBV19 and J usage is TRBJ1-4; weak D call: TRBD1 (5 bases). This CDR3 comprises 15 residues. The germline CDR1 and CDR2 sequences are LNHDA and SQIVND (reference sequence). V gave up 5 bases and J gave up 8 bases, with 18 bases separating them. The CDR3 DNA reads as TGTGCCAGTAGTCTCGTGGCGGGGGTCGACGAAAAACTGTTTTTT. Protein product: CASSLVAGVDEKLFF.

The chain combines TRBV6-1 with TRBJ2-5; TRBD2 matches at 7 bases. V shed 7 bases, J shed 2 bases, and the junction held 7 bases outside the gene matches. CDR3 size: 14 residues. CDR1 MNHNS and CDR2 SASEGT come from the germline V gene. This CDR3 is CASTRREGQETQYF. In DNA form, the CDR3 reads TGTGCCAGCACCCGAAGGGAGGGACAAGAGACCCAGTACTTC.